This T cell receptor beta chain was sequenced for a study of cytotoxic CD8 clonotypes in ibrutinib-treated CLL (dated by TCRdb to about 2021). Turning to the overall study: The cohort was composed of under 12 relapsed/refractory and about 15 treatment-naive patients; IGHV unmutated status was identified in 17 patients. Response samples were obtained after a median of about 13 months of treatment, with a range of about 6 to 36 months. Cryopreserved peripheral blood mononuclear cells were obtained prior to treatment, at the time of response, and at either disease progression or sustained remission. On average, each sample had roughly 260,000 productive templates and 94,082 productive rearrangements. Responses were partial in roughly 24 patients and complete in 2; after median about 63 months follow-up, 14 stayed in remission and some twelve progressed. Longitudinal samples were obtainable from about 30% of the 86 participants in the trial. Study-level results and caveats: Clonality increased at ibrutinib response, stayed stable in sustained remission, and fell back toward baseline at progression. Sampling times were not matched between patients in sustained remission and patients whose disease was progressing, and lymph node repertoires were not examined. At baseline, clonality was higher than in age-matched healthy donors and showed a strong correlation with circulating CD8+ T-cell counts. Public clonotypes were rare and either contracted or stayed stable during treatment, and the rise in clonality at ibrutinib response reflected the expansion of private clonotypes.

On a MiSeq, deep resolution sequencing aimed for a depth between 1 in 1 million and 1 in 200,000 T cells, with each clonotype covered about 9.9x on average. The immunoSEQ hsTCRB Kit was used to generate the TCR beta libraries. On the study's bioinformatics: The data were analyzed with ImmunoSEQ Analyzer and ImmunoSEQ Data Assistant, and V, D and J gene assignments followed IMGT definitions. Clonality, with values ranging from 0 to 1, was calculated as one minus the normalized Shannon entropy of productive rearrangement frequencies. Public clonotype analysis was restricted to overrepresented clonotypes comprising at least 0.05% of each patient's repertoire. Roughly 13 repertoires from age-matched healthy donors, obtained from immuneACCESS, served as clonality controls. This immuneACCESS table, as held by TCRdb, lists in-frame sequences with V and J called but not all clones. Of the missing ones, under half trace to an unresolved V gene in checked studies; the others have no known cause. The V and J calls and clone size come from that table; D and trimming were worked out from the DNA. The sample includes some 35,000 clones, with almost 70% observed a single time. Clones ranked in the top ten supply around a quarter of the sample.

For TCR beta library preparation, roughly 2 micrograms of genomic DNA were extracted from the cryopreserved PBMCs. Longitudinal blood samples from CLL patients receiving ibrutinib monotherapy were subjected to high-throughput TCR beta sequencing. The patients were enrolled in a single-center, open-label phase 2 trial of ibrutinib monotherapy. From the cysteine through the phenylalanine, the CDR3 covers 14 amino acids. The read is trimmed to its CDR3 DNA, 42 bases read in frame from base 1. Trimming takes 3 bases from V and 7 bases from J, and the germline ends sit 13 bases apart. Based on the germline V gene (reference sequence), the CDR1 and CDR2 sequences are GTSNPN and SVGIG. This clone was detected only a few times. Its antigen is still unknown. No much larger clone is present one base from it, and per-base qualities are unavailable.

The rearranged segments are TRBV30 and TRBJ1-6, with TRBD1 as a weak D call on 5 bases. The sequence was collected from a human donor with chronic lymphocytic leukemia. The source material was PBMCs, sampled before ibrutinib treatment. CDR3 loop: CAWRKDTENSPLHF. The DNA sequence reads TGTGCCTGGAGGAAGGACACAGAGAATTCACCCCTCCACTTT.